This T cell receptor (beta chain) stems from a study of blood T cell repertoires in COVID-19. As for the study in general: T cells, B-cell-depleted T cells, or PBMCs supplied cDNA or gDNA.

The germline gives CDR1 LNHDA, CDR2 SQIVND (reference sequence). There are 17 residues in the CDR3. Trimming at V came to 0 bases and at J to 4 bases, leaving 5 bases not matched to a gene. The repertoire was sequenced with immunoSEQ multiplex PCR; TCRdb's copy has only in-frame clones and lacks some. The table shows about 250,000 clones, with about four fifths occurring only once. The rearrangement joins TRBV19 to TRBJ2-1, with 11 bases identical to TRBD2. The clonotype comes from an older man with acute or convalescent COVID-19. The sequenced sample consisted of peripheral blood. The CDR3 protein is CASSIDLAGGVYNEQFF. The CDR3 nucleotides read TGTGCCAGTAGTATAGATTTAGCGGGAGGGGTATACAATGAGCAGTTCTTC.